Presented here are 18 T cell receptor beta chains from one specimen sequenced in a study of blood T cell repertoires in COVID-19. This table comes from immunoSEQ multiplex PCR, and its TCRdb copy is limited to in-frame clones, with some not included. This sample has just over 150,000 clones, with less than 90% found just once. The material sequenced was peripheral blood. These receptor sequences come from a woman aged 70-85 years with acute or convalescent COVID-19.

The V call is TRBV6-2 or TRBV6-3, the J call TRBJ2-2, with D perhaps matching TRBD1 (6 bases). The CDR3 contains 13 residues. V lost 5 bases and J 7 bases, leaving 11 bases between the germline ends. Germline V gives CDR1 MNHEY, CDR2 SVGEGT. The CDR3 nucleotides are TGTGCCAGCAGTAGACAGGCGAGCGGGGAGCTGTTTTTT. It is translated as CASSRQASGELFF.

The chain uses TRBV30 and TRBJ1-4; D unclear. The length of the CDR3 is 13 residues. Trimming took 4 bases from V and 4 from J, leaving 10 bases between them. Germline assignment: CDR1 GTSNPN and CDR2 SVGIG (reference sequence). The CDR3 DNA sequence: TGTGCCTGGAACCGAGTGAATAATGAAAAACTGTTTTTT. Translating it yields CAWNRVNNEKLFF.

In this sample, this clone turned up once. The chain has TRBV5-4 and TRBJ2-5; 12 bases line up with TRBD2. This CDR3 comprises 16 residues. Germline V gives CDR1 SGHNT, CDR2 YYREEE (reference sequence). The trim removed 5 bases at V and 9 bases at J, leaving 14 bases unmatched. The CDR3: CASRLGTSGPAGAQYF. In DNA, the CDR3 is TGTGCCAGCAGACTAGGGACTAGCGGGCCGGCGGGGGCCCAGTACTTC.

This chain joins TRBV6-5 and TRBJ2-1; 9 nucleotides match TRBD2. This CDR3 comprises 15 residues. Germline CDR1 reads MNHEY; CDR2 reads SVGAGI. J gave up 4 bases and V 8 bases, and 9 bases lay outside the gene matches. The CDR3 DNA sequence: TGTGCCAGCCTGTCTTCGCGGGGGGGTTACAATGAGCAGTTCTTC. Its translation is CASLSSRGGYNEQFF.

In its sample, this clone was seen a few times. This rearrangement joins TRBV6-5 to TRBJ2-1, with 8 bases matching TRBD1. The CDR3 sequence is 15 residues long. Trimming cost V 2 bases and J 8 bases; bases outside gene matches: 8. The germline V gene has CDR1 MNHEY and CDR2 SVGAGI. CDR3 DNA: TGTGCCAGCAGTTACGGAGGACAGGGTTTTTATGAGCAGTTCTTC. It yields the protein CASSYGGQGFYEQFF.

The V gene is TRBV5-1, the J gene TRBJ2-1; TRBD2 matches at 8 bases. V shed 0 bases, J shed 2 bases, and the junction held 7 bases outside the gene matches. Germline-derived CDR1 and CDR2 are SGHRS and YFSETQ. The CDR3 spans 17 residues. In DNA form, the CDR3 reads TGCGCCAGCAGCTTGGGCCTAGCGGGTCTAGCCTACAATGAGCAGTTCTTC. This gives the protein CASSLGLAGLAYNEQFF.

The genes are TRBV25-1 and TRBJ2-2; maybe TRBD2 (6 bases). The germline gives CDR1 MGHDK, CDR2 SYGVNS. The CDR3 totals 16 residues. V lost 3 bases and J 6 bases, leaving 17 bases between the germline ends. The CDR3 spells CASSESGTPPPGELFF. The DNA for the CDR3 is TGTGCCAGCAGTGAGTCCGGGACTCCACCGCCCGGGGAGCTGTTTTTT.

The chain has TRBV6-6 and TRBJ2-7, with 9 bases aligning to TRBD1. Germline V CDR1 and CDR2: MNHNY, SVGAGI (reference sequence). V shed 5 bases and J 1 base; nucleotides not matched to a gene: 3. This CDR3 has 14 residues. CDR3 loop: CASSPGQGSYEQYF. Here the CDR3 DNA reads TGTGCCAGCAGTCCTGGACAGGGGTCCTACGAGCAGTACTTC.

The chain uses TRBV7-6 and TRBJ2-5; tentatively, D is TRBD2 (6 bases). This CDR3 spans 15 amino acids. The germline gives CDR1 SGHVS, CDR2 FNYEAQ. V was cut by 5 bases and J by 3 bases, with 16 bases left in between. The CDR3 DNA follows: TGTGCCAGCAGCGGCCGAGACGGGGGAAAAGAGACCCAGTACTTC. It codes for CASSGRDGGKETQYF.

This clone was recorded a few times. The rearrangement uses TRBV5-8 and TRBJ1-4; D remains unclear. The CDR3 sequence is 15 residues long. The V end was cut by 4 bases, the J end by 4 bases, with 14 bases between. Germline V gene lookup returns CDR1 SGHTS and CDR2 YDEGEE. The CDR3 region has the DNA TGTGCCAGCAGCCATAGACATTACCTTAATGAAAAACTGTTTTTT. This sequence encodes CASSHRHYLNEKLFF.

This chain uses TRBV4-2 with TRBJ1-1; a possible D gene is TRBD1 (5 bases). The germline V gene has CDR1 LGHNA and CDR2 YNFKEQ. This CDR3 has 15 amino acids. V shed 1 base and J shed 1 base, with 10 bases lying between them. CDR3 protein: CASSQVTGGNTEAFF. The CDR3 DNA sequence: TGTGCCAGCAGCCAAGTAACAGGTGGGAACACTGAAGCTTTCTTT.

The chain carries TRBV3-1 (or the pseudogene TRBV3-2) and TRBJ1-6; no reliable D call. The CDR3 extends over 14 amino acids. CDR1 is LGHDT, CDR2 YNNKEL, per germline (reference sequence). Trimming stripped 4 bases from V and 9 bases from J, with 13 bases between. CDR3 DNA: TGTGCCAGCAGCCTCAGGCCCGGAGGTTCACCCCTCCACTTT. Protein product: CASSLRPGGSPLHF.

V gene TRBV5-6 combines with J gene TRBJ2-5; 8 positions match TRBD2. This CDR3 comprises 16 residues. Trimming removed 0 bases from V and 7 bases from J; junction bases left unmatched: 11. In germline, CDR1 is SGHDT, CDR2 YYEEEE. The DNA for the CDR3 is TGTGCCAGCAGCTTGGAAGTGACTAGCGCCTTTCGGACCCAGTACTTC. Protein sequence: CASSLEVTSAFRTQYF.

The J gene is TRBJ2-7, the V gene TRBV10-3, with TRBD1 as a possible D gene (5 bases). V lost 2 bases and J lost 2, with 10 bases in between. CDR3 length: 14 residues. Germline values: CDR1 ENHRY, CDR2 SYGVKD. For the CDR3, the DNA is TGTGCCATCAGTGAGCTTAAGGGGACCTACGAGCAGTACTTC. Encoded protein: CAISELKGTYEQYF.

This sequence joins TRBV19 and TRBJ1-1; 8 bases are a match to TRBD1. The CDR3 totals 15 residues. V shed 5 bases, J shed 1 base, and the junction held 6 bases outside the gene matches. The germline V gene has CDR1 LNHDA and CDR2 SQIVND (reference sequence). In DNA form, the CDR3 reads TGTGCCAGTAGTCCTAGACAGGGGAGGAACACTGAAGCTTTCTTT. Translated, it gives CASSPRQGRNTEAFF. Full variable domain (missing parts from reference TRBV19 and TRBJ1-1): DGGITQSPKYLFRKEGQNVTLSCEQNLNHDAMYWYRQDPGQGLRLIYYSQIVNDFQKGDIAEGYSVSREKKESFPLTVTSAQKNPTAFYLCASSPRQGRNTEAFFGQGTRLTVV.

The rearrangement uses TRBV11-2 and TRBJ1-4; the D is unclear. This CDR3 has 15 amino acids. Trimming cost V 3 bases and J 8 bases, with 16 bases left between them. CDR1 and CDR2 (germline): SGHAT, FQNNGV. The CDR3 loop reads CASSFSGAVGEKLFF. As DNA, the CDR3 is TGTGCCAGCAGCTTTAGCGGAGCCGTTGGAGAAAAACTGTTTTTT.

The J gene is TRBJ2-1, the V gene TRBV28; TRBD1 might be the D (5 bases). The length of the CDR3 is 16 residues. Germline CDR1 reads MDHEN; CDR2 reads SYDVKM. Trimming took off 9 bases at V and 0 bases at J, with 18 bases between the two ends. This CDR3 is CASTASGFSSYNEQFF. CDR3 nucleotide sequence: TGTGCCAGTACCGCCTCAGGGTTTAGCTCCTACAATGAGCAGTTCTTC.

V is TRBV12-2 and J is TRBJ2-5; whether TRBD2, the table's D call, matches the DNA was not checked. TRBV12-2 is a pseudogene locus. The CDR3 is 17 amino acids. The CDR3 protein is CASRLEYRLAERETQYF. DNA of the CDR3: TGTGCAAGTCGCTTAGAGTACCGACTAGCCGAGCGGGAGACCCAGTACTTC.